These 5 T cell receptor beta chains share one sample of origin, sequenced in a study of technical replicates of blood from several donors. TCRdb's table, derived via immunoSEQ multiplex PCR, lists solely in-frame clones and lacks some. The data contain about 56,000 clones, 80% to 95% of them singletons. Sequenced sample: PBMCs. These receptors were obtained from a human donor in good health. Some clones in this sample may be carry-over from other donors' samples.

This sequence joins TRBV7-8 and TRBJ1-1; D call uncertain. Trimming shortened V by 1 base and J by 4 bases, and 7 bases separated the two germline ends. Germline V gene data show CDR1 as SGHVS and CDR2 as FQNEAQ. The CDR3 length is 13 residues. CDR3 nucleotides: TGTGCCAGCAGCTTAGAGGAGAGCACTGAAGCTTTCTTT. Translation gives CASSLEESTEAFF.

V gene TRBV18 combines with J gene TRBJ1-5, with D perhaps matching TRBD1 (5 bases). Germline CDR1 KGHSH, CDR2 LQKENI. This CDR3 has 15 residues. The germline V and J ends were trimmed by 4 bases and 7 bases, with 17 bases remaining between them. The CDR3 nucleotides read TGTGCCAGCTCACAGACCCTAGGGGCTTGGCAGCCCCAGCATTTT. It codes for CASSQTLGAWQPQHF. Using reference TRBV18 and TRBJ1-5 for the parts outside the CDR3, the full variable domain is NAGVMQNPRHLVRRRGQEARLRCSPMKGHSHVYWYRQLPEEGLKFMVYLQKENIIDESGMPKERFSAEFPKEGPSILRIQQVVRGDSAAYFCASSQTLGAWQPQHFGDGTRLSIL.

CDR3 in amino acids: CASSLDRGSPEAFF. CDR3 bases: TGTGCCAGCAGCCTTGACAGGGGTAGCCCTGAAGCTTTCTTT. V usage is TRBV11-2 and J usage is TRBJ1-1, with 8 bases matching TRBD1. Germline V gene sequence: CDR1 SGHAT, CDR2 FQNNGV. The trim removed 5 bases at V and 6 bases at J, leaving 8 bases unmatched. The CDR3 covers 14 residues.

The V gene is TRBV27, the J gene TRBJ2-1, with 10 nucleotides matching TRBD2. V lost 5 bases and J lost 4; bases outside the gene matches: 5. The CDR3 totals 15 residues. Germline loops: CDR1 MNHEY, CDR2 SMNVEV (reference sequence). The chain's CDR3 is CASSLQAGGYNEQFF. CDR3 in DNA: TGTGCCAGCAGTCTCCAAGCGGGAGGGTACAATGAGCAGTTCTTC.

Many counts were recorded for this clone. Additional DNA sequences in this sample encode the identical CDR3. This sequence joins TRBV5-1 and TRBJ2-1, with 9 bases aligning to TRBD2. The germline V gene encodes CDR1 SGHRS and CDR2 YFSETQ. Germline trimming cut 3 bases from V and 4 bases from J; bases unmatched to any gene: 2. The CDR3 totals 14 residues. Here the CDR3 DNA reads TGCGCCAGCAGCTCCAGCGGGGGGTACAATGAGCAGTTCTTC. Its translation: CASSSSGGYNEQFF.